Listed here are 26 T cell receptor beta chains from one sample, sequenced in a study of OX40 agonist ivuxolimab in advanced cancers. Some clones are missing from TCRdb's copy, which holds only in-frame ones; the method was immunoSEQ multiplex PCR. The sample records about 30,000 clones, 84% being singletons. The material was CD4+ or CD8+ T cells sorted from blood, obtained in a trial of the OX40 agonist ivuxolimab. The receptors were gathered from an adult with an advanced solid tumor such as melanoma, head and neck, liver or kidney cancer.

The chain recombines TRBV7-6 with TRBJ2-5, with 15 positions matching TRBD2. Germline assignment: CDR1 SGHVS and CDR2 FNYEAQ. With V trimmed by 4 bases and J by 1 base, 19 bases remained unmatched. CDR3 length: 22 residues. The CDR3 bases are TGTGCCAGCAGCTCACCTCCCGAGGGACTAGCGGGAGGCTATCCCTCCCAAGAGACCCAGTACTTC. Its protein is CASSSPPEGLAGGYPSQETQYF.

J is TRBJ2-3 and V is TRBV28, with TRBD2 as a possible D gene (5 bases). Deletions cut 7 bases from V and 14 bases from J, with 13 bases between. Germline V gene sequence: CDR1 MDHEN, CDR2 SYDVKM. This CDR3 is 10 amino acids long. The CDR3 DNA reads TGTGCCAGCAAAGGGAGAGGCGCGTATTTT. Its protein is CASKGRGAYF.

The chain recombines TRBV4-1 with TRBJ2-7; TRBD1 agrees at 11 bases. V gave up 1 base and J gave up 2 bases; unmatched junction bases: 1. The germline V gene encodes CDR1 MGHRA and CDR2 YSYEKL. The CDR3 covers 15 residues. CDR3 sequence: CASSQGGQGAYEQYF. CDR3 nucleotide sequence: TGCGCCAGCAGCCAAGGGGGACAGGGGGCCTACGAGCAGTACTTC.

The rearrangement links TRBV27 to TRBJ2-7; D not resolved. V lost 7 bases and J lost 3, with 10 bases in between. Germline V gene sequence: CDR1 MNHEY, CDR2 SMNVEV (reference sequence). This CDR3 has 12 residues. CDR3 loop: CASTDGVYEQYF. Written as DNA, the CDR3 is TGTGCCAGCACCGACGGAGTCTACGAGCAGTACTTC.

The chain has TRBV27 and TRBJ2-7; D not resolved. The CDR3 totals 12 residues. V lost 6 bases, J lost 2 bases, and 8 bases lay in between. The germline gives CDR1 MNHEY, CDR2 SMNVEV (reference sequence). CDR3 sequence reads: CASRDGPYEQYF. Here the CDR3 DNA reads TGTGCCAGCAGAGACGGTCCCTACGAGCAGTACTTC.

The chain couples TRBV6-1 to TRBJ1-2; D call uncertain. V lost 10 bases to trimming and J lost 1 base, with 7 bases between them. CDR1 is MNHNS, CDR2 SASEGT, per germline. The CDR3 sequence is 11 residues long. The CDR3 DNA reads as TGTGCCACCCTCCGTAACTATGGCTACACCTTC. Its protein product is CATLRNYGYTF.

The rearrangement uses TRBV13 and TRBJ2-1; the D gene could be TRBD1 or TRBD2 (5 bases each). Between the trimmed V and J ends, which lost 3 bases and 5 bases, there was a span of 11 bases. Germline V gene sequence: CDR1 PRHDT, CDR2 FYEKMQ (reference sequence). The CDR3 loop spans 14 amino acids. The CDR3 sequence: CASSFRGTHNEQFF. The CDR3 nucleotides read TGTGCCAGCAGCTTCAGAGGGACCCACAATGAGCAGTTCTTC.

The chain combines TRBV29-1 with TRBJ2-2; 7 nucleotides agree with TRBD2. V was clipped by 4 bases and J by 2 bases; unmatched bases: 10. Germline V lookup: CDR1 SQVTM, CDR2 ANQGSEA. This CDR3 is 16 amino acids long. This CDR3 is CSVVPSGGDNTGELFF. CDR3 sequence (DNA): TGCAGCGTTGTTCCTAGCGGCGGGGACAACACCGGGGAGCTGTTTTTT.

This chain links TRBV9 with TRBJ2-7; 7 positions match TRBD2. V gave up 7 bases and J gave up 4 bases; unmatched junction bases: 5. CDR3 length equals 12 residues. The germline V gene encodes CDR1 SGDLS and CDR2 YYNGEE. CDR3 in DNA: TGTGCCAGCGCTGGGAGGGTTTACGAGCAGTACTTC. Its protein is CASAGRVYEQYF.

CDR3 protein: CASSHSGVSYNEQFF. Written as DNA, the CDR3 is TGCGCCAGCAGCCATAGCGGGGTCTCCTACAATGAGCAGTTCTTC. V usage is TRBV4-1 and J usage is TRBJ2-1; 8 bases are a match to TRBD2. The V gene end was trimmed by 3 bases and the J gene end by 0 bases; junction bases not matched to a gene: 1. The CDR3 is made up of 15 amino acids. CDR1 is MGHRA and CDR2 is YSYEKL in the germline V gene.

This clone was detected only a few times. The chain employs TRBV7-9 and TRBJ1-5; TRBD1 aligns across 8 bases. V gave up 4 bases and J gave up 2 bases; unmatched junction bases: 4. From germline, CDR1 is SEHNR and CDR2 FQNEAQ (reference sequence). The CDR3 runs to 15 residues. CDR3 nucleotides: TGTGCCAGCAGCTCCGGGACAGGCGGCAATCAGCCCCAGCATTTT. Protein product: CASSSGTGGNQPQHF.

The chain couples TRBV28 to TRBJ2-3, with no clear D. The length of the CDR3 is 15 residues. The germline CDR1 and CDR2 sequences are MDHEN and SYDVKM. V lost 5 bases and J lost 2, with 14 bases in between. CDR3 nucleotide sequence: TGTGCCAGCAGTCTCCCCCATACGGTCACAGATACGCAGTATTTT. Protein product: CASSLPHTVTDTQYF.

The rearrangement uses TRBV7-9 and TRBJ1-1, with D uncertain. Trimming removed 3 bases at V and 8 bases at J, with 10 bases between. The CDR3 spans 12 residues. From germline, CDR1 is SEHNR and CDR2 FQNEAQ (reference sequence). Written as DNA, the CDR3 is TGTGCCAGCAGCTTTGATGGGGTCGAAGCTTTCTTT. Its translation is CASSFDGVEAFF.

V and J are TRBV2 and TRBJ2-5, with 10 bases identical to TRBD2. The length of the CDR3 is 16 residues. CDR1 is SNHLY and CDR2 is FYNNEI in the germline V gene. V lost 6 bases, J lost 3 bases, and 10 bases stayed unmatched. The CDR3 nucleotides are TGTGCCAGCAGACAGCGGGAGGGCCTCCATAAAGAGACCCAGTACTTC. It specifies CASRQREGLHKETQYF.

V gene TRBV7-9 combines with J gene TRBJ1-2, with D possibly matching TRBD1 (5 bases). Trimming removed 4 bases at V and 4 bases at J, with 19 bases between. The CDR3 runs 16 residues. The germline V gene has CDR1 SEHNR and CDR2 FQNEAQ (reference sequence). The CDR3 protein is CASSSNRDPNPYGYTF. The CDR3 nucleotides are TGTGCCAGCAGCTCGAACCGGGACCCGAATCCCTATGGCTACACCTTC.

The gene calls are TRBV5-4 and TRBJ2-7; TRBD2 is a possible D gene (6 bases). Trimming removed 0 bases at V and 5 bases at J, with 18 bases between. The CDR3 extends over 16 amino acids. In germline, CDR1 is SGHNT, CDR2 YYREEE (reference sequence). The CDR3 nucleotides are TGTGCCAGCAGCTTGGGGCGGGGACTTAGCATCCACGAGCAGTACTTC. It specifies CASSLGRGLSIHEQYF.

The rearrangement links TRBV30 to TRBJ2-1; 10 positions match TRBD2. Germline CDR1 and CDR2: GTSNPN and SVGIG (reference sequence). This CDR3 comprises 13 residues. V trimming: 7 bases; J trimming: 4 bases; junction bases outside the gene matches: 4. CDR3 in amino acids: CASGLANYNEQFF. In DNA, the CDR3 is TGTGCCTCGGGACTAGCGAATTACAATGAGCAGTTCTTC.

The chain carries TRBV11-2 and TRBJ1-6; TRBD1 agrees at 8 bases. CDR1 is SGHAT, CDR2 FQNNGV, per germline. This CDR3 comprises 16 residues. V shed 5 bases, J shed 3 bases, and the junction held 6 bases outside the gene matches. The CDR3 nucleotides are TGTGCCAGCAGCAAACCAGGGGGCGGCTATAATTCACCCCTCCACTTT. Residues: CASSKPGGGYNSPLHF.

CDR3 DNA: TGCGCCAGCAGCCAATTAACTGGCGAGCAGTACTTC. Protein sequence: CASSQLTGEQYF. V usage is TRBV4-1 and J usage is TRBJ2-7, with unresolved D. V dropped 2 bases and J dropped 6 bases, with 8 bases sitting between them. Germline lookup yields CDR1 MGHRA and CDR2 YSYEKL. The CDR3 length is 12 residues.

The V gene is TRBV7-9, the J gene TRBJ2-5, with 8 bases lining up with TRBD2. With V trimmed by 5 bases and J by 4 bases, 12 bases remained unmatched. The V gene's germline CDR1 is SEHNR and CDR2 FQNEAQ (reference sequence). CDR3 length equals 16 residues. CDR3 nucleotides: TGTGCCAGCAGCGCAAGGCGGGGGGATGTTGGAGAGACCCAGTACTTC. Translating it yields CASSARRGDVGETQYF.

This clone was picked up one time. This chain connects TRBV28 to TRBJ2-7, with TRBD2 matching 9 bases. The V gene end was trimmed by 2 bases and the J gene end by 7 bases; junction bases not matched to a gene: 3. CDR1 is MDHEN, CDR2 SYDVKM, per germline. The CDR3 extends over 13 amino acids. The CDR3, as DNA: TGTGCCAGCAGTTTAGGACTAGCGTCGGAGCAGTACTTC. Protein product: CASSLGLASEQYF.

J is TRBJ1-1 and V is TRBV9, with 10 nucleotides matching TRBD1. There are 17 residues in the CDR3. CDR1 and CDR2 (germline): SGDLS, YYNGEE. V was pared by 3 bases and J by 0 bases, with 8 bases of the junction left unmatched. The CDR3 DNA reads TGTGCCAGCAGCGGAGGGACAGGGGTGTGGATGAACACTGAAGCTTTCTTT. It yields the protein CASSGGTGVWMNTEAFF.

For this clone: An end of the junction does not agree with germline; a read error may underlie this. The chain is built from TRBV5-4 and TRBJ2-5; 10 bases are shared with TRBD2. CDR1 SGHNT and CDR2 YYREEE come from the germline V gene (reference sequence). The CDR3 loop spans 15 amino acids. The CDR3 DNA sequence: TGCGCCAGCAGCCAAGAGCGGGGGGGCCAAGAGACCCAGTACTTC. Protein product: CASSQERGGQETQYF.

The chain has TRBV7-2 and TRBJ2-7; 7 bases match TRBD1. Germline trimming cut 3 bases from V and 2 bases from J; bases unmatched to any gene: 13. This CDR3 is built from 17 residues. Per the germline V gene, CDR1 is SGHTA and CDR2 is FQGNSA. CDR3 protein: CASSFGTAIHITYEQYF. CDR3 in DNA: TGTGCCAGCAGCTTCGGGACAGCGATACACATAACCTACGAGCAGTACTTC.

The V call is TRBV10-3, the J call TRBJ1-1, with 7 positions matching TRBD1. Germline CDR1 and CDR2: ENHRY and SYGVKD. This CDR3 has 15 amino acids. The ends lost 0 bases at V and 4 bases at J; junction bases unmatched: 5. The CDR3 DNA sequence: TGTGCCATCAGTGAGTCTGGTCAGGGGGTCACTGAAGCTTTCTTT. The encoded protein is CAISESGQGVTEAFF.

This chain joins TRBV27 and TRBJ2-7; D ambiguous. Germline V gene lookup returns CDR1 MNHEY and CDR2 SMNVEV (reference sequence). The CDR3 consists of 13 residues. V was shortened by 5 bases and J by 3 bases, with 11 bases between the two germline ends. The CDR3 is CASSLRNHYEQYF. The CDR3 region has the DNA TGTGCCAGCAGTCTCCGCAACCACTACGAGCAGTACTTC.